Listed here is a single T cell receptor beta chain. The antigen is unknown. This specimen belongs to a study of T cell responses to AZD1222 COVID-19 vaccine. General study results and limits: Increases in Spike-specific TCR breadth and depth were seen after two AZD1222 doses.

V lost 6 bases and J lost 0, with 16 bases in between. The germline V gene has CDR1 SQVTM and CDR2 ANQGSEA. This CDR3 region has 15 residues. TCRdb's table, derived via immunoSEQ multiplex PCR, lists solely in-frame clones and lacks some. This table has 150,000 or so clones, 91% appearing once. The clonotype originates from an adult who received the AZD1222 COVID-19 vaccine. The chain links TRBV29-1 to TRBJ2-3; unclear D gene. The sample consisted of peripheral blood, taken 28 days after the second AZD1222 dose. The CDR3 DNA reads TGCAGCGTCAAAAAGGGAATGGCTAGCACAGATACGCAGTATTTT. Residues: CSVKKGMASTDTQYF.